This TCR beta chain is drawn from a study of blood T cell repertoires in COVID-19. Across the study: Acute and convalescent COVID-19 specimens originated in the United States, Italy and Spain.

Source study methods: Quantification of nucleated cells was approximated via reference gene primer amplification. Data came from immunoSEQ multiplex PCR; TCRdb stores just in-frame clones and leaves some out. V and J calls and clone size are given by that table; D and trimming were obtained from the DNA. The sample shows 200,000 to 250,000 clones, 84% of them seen only once. The CDR3 totals 11 residues. V was clipped by 6 bases and J by 6 bases; unmatched bases: 1. The age range of participants was 18 to 89 years, with residence in fewer than 25 US areas. Which cohort a participant joined came from the clinical history participants gave.

Material for sequencing was PBMCs or T cells enriched from blood (not recorded which). This clonotype was sampled from a woman aged 40 to 50 who had recovered from COVID-19. V gene TRBV12-3 or TRBV12-4 combines with J gene TRBJ1-1; 7 nucleotides match TRBD1. DNA for the CDR3: TGTGCCAGCAGCGGGACAGCTGAAGCTTTCTTT. It translates to CASSGTAEAFF.